This T cell receptor beta chain was recorded in a study of blood T cell repertoires in COVID-19. On the study more broadly: COVID-19 samples from acute and convalescent phases originated in the United States, Italy and Spain. Sample material is recorded as cDNA or gDNA derived from T cells, B-cell-depleted T cells, or PBMCs.

CDR1 is SNHLY and CDR2 is FYNNEI in the germline V gene. This CDR3 comprises 13 residues. V gave up 6 bases and J gave up 4 bases, with 12 bases separating them. Repertoires were generated with immunoSEQ multiplex PCR, while TCRdb's copy carries only in-frame clones and drops some. The sample consists of about 460,000 clones, 80% to 90% of them appearing once. Cohort allocation depended upon clinical history that participants reported. The gene calls are TRBV2 and TRBJ1-1; D gene uncertain. This receptor was identified in a woman aged 60 to 75 who had recovered from COVID-19. The sample comprised PBMCs or T cells enriched from blood (not recorded which). DNA of the CDR3: TGTGCCAGCAGGGCGGATTCGGTCACTGAAGCTTTCTTT. It yields the protein CASRADSVTEAFF.